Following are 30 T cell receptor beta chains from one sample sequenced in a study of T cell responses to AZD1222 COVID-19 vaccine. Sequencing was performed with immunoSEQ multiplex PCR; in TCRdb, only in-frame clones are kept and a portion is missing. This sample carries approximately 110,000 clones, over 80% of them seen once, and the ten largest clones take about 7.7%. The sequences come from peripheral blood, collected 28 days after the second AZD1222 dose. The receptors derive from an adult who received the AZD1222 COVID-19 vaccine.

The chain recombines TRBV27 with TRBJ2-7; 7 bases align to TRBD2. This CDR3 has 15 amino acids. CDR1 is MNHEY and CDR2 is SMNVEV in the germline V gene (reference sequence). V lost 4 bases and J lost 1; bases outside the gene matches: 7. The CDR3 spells CASSWDYPRSYEQYF. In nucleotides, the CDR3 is TGTGCCAGCAGTTGGGACTATCCCCGATCCTACGAGCAGTACTTC.

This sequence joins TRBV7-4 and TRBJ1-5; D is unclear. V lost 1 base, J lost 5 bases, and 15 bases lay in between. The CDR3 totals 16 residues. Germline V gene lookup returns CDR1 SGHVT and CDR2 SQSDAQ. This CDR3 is CASSLGRSSPYQPQHF. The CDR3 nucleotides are TGTGCCAGCAGCTTAGGACGGTCCTCCCCATATCAGCCCCAGCATTTT.

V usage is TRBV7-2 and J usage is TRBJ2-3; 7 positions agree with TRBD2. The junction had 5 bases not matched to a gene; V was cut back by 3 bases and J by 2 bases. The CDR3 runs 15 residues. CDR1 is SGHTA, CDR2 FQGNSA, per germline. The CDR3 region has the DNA TGTGCCAGCAGCTTCTACGGGGGGAACACAGATACGCAGTATTTT. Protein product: CASSFYGGNTDTQYF.

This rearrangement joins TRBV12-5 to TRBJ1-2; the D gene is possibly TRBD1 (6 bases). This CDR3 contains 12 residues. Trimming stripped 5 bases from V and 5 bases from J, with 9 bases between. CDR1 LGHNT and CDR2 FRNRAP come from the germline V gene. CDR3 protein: CASGQTGYGYTF. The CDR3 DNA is TGTGCTAGTGGTCAAACAGGGTATGGCTACACCTTC.

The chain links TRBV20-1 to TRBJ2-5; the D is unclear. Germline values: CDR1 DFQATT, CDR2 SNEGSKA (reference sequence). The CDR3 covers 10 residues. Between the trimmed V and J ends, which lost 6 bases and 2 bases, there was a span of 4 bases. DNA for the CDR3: TGCAGTGCAGCGCAAGAGACCCAGTACTTC. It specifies CSAAQETQYF.

The DNA for the CDR3 is TGTGCCAGCAGTTTATGGACAGATCAGCCCCAGCATTTT. Translating gives CASSLWTDQPQHF. The chain is built from TRBV28 and TRBJ1-5; the D gene is possibly TRBD1 (5 bases). Germline-derived CDR1 and CDR2 are MDHEN and SYDVKM. The CDR3 has 13 residues. V lost 0 bases to trimming and J lost 5 bases, with 5 bases between them.

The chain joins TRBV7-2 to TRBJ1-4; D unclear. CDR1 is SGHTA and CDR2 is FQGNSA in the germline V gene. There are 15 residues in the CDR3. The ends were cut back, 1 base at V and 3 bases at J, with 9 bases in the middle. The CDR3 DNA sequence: TGTGCCAGCAGCTTAGGGGGAAGGGCTAATGAAAAACTGTTTTTT. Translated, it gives CASSLGGRANEKLFF. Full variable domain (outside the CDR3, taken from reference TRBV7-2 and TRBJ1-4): GAGVSQSPSNKVTEKGKDVELRCDPISGHTALYWYRQSLGQGLEFLIYFQGNSAPDKSGLPSDRFSAERTGGSVSTLTIQRTQQEDSAVYLCASSLGGRANEKLFFGSGTQLSVL.

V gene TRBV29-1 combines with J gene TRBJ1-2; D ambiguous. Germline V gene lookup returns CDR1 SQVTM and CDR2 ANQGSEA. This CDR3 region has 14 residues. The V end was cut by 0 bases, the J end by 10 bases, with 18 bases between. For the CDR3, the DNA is TGCAGCGTTGAAGATAGGTACGGCACTAGGGACTACACCTTC. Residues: CSVEDRYGTRDYTF.

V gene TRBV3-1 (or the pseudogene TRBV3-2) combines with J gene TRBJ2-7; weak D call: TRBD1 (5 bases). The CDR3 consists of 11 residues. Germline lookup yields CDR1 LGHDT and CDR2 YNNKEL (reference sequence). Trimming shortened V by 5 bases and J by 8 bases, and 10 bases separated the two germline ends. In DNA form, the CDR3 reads TGTGCCAGCAGCACCCGACAGAAGCAGTACTTC. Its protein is CASSTRQKQYF.

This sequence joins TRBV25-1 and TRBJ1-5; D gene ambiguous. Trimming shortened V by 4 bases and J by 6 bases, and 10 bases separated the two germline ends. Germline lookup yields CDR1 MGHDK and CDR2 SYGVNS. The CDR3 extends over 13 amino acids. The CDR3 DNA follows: TGTGCCAGCAGTGGGACCGGTGCTCAGCCCCAGCATTTT. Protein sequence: CASSGTGAQPQHF. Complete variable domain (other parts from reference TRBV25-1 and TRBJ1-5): EADIYQTPRYLVIGTGKKITLECSQTMGHDKMYWYQQDPGMELHLIHYSYGVNSTEKGDLSSESTVSRIRTEHFPLTLESARPSHTSQYLCASSGTGAQPQHFGDGTRLSIL.

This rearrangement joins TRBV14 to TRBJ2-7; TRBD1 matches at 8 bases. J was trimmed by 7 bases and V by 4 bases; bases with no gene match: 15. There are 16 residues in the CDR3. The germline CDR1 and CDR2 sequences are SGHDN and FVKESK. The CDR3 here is CASSPPSDRGSREQYF. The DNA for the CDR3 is TGTGCCAGCAGCCCGCCGAGTGACAGGGGCAGTCGAGAGCAGTACTTC. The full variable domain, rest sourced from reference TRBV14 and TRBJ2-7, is EAGVTQFPSHSVIEKGQTVTLRCDPISGHDNLYWYRRVMGKEIKFLLHFVKESKQDESGMPNNRFLAERTGGTYSTLKVQPAELEDSGVYFCASSPPSDRGSREQYFGPGTRLTVT.

This CDR3 is CASIITANTGELFF. The CDR3 nucleotides read TGTGCCAGCATCATCACGGCGAACACCGGGGAGCTGTTTTTT. V gene TRBV6-6 combines with J gene TRBJ2-2; D remains unclear. Trimming left V 7 bases short and J 0 bases short, with 9 bases between. Germline loops: CDR1 MNHNY, CDR2 SVGAGI (reference sequence). The CDR3 extends over 14 amino acids.

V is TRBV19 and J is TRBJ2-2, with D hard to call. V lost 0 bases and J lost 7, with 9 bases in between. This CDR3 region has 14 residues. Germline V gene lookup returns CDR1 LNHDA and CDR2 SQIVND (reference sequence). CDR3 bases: TGTGCCAGTAGTATAGAAGGAGATCTCGGGGAGCTGTTTTTT. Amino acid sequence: CASSIEGDLGELFF.

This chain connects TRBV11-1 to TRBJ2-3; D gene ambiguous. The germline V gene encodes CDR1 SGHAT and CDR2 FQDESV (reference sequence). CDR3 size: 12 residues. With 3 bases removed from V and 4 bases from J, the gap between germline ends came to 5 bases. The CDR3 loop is CASSFISDTQYF. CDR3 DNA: TGTGCCAGCAGCTTTATATCAGATACGCAGTATTTT.

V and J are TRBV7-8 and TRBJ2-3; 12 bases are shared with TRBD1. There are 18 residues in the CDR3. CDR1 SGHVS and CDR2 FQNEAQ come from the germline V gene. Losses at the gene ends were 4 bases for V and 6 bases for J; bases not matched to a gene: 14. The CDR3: CASSWDRGQTLGADTQYF. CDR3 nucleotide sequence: TGTGCCAGCAGCTGGGACAGGGGGCAGACCCTGGGGGCGGATACGCAGTATTTT.

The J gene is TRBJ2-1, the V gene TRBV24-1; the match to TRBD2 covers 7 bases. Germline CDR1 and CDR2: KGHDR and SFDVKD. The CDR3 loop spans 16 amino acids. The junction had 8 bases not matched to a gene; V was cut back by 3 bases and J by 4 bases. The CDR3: CATSDPTSVGYNEQFF. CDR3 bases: TGTGCCACCAGTGATCCAACTAGCGTTGGGTACAATGAGCAGTTCTTC.

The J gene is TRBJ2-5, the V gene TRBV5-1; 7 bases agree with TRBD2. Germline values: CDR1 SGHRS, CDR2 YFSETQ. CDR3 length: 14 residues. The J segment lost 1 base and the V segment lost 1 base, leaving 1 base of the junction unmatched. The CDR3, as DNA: TGCGCCAGCAGCTTGTCTAGCGGCCAAGAGACCCAGTACTTC. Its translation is CASSLSSGQETQYF.

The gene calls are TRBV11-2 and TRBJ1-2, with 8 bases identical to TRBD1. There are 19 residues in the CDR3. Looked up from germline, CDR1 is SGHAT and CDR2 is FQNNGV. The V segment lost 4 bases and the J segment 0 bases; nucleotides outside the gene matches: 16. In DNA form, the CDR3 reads TGTGCCAGCAGCTCGGGAGGTGGGGACAGGTCTTCGGCTAACTATGGCTACACCTTC. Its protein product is CASSSGGGDRSSANYGYTF.

In DNA, the CDR3 is TGTGCCAGCAGTTACAGGGGGTCCAAAAACATTCAGTACTTC. Encoded protein: CASSYRGSKNIQYF. The J gene is TRBJ2-4, the V gene TRBV27; 8 bases are shared with TRBD1. From germline, CDR1 is MNHEY and CDR2 SMNVEV (reference sequence). Trimming cost V 4 bases and J 2 bases; bases outside gene matches: 1. The CDR3 runs to 14 residues.

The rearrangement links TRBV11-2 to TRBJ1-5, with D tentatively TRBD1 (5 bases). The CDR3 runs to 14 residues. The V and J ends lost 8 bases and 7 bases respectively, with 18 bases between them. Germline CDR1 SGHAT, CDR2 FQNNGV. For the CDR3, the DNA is TGTGCCAGCTCAGCCGGGGGAGGAGGACAGCCCCAGCATTTT. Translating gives CASSAGGGGQPQHF.

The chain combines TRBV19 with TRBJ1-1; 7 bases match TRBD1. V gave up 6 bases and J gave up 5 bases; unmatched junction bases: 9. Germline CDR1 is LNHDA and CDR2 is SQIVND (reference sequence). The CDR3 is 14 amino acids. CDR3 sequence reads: CASRLTGSGTEAFF. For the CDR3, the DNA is TGTGCCAGTAGGCTGACAGGGAGTGGGACTGAAGCTTTCTTT.

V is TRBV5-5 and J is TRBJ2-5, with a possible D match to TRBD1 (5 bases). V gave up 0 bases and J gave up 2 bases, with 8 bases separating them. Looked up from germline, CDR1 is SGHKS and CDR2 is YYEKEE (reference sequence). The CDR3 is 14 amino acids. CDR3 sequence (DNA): TGTGCCAGCAGCTTGGAGGACATACAAGAGACCCAGTACTTC. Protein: CASSLEDIQETQYF. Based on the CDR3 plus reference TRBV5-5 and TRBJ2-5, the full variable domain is DAGVTQSPTHLIKTRGQQVTLRCSPISGHKSVSWYQQVLGQGPQFIFQYYEKEERGRGNFPDRFSARQFPNYSSELNVNALLLGDSALYLCASSLEDIQETQYFGPGTRLLVL.

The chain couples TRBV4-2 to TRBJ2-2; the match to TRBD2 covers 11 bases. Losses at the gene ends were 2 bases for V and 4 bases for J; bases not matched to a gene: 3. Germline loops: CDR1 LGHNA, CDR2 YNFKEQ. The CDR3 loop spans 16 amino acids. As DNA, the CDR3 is TGTGCCAGCAGCCAACCTAGCGGGAGGAGCACCGGGGAGCTGTTTTTT. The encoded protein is CASSQPSGRSTGELFF.

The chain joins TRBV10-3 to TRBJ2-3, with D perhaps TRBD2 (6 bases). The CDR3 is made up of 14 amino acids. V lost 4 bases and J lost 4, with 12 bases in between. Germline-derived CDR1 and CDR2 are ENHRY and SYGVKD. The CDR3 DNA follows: TGTGCCATCAGTGCGGAGGGACTGGCAGATACGCAGTATTTT. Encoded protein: CAISAEGLADTQYF.

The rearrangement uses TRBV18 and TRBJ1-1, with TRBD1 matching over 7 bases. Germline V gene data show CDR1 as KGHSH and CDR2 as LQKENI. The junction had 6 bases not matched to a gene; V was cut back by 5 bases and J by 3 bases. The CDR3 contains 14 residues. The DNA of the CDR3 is TGTGCCAGCTCAAGGGACAGCAGGGACACTGAAGCTTTCTTT. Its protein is CASSRDSRDTEAFF.

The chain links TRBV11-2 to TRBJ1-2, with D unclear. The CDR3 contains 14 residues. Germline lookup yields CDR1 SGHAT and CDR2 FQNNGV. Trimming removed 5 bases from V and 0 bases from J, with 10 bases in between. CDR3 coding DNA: TGTGCCAGCAGCCCCGCCCCGGCTAACTATGGCTACACCTTC. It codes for CASSPAPANYGYTF.

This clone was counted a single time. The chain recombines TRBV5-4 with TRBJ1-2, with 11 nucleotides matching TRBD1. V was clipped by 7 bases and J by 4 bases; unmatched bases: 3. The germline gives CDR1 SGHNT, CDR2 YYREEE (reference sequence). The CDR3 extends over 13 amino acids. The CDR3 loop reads CASRGTGGYGYTF. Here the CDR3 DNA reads TGTGCCAGCCGAGGGACAGGGGGCTATGGCTACACCTTC.

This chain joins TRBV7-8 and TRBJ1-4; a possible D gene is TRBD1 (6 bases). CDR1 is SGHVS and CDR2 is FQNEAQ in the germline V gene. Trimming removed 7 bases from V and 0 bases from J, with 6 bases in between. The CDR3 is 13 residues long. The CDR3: CASKGATNEKLFF. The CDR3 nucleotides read TGTGCCAGCAAGGGGGCAACTAATGAAAAACTGTTTTTT.

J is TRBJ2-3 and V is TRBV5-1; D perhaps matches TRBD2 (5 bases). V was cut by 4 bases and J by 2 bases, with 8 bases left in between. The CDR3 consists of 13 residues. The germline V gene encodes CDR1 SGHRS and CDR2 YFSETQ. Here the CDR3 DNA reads TGCGCCAGCAGCACCCGGGACACAGATACGCAGTATTTT. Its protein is CASSTRDTDTQYF.

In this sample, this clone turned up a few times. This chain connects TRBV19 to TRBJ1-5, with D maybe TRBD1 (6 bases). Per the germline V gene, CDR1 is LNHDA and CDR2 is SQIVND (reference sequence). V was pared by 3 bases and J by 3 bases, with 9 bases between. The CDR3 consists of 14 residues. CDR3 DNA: TGTGCCAGTAGTATCGGACAGTACAATCAGCCCCAGCATTTT. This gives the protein CASSIGQYNQPQHF. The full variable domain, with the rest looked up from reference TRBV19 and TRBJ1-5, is DGGITQSPKYLFRKEGQNVTLSCEQNLNHDAMYWYRQDPGQGLRLIYYSQIVNDFQKGDIAEGYSVSREKKESFPLTVTSAQKNPTAFYLCASSIGQYNQPQHFGDGTRLSIL.